This T cell receptor beta chain was captured by sequencing in a study of human thymus T cells. To note about this clone: Its antigen is undetermined.

CDR3 size: 18 residues. It was from resections taken during corrective heart surgery that the thymus tissue came. Healthy Finnish infants undergoing corrective surgery for congenital heart defects were the donors. Clones were sequenced by immunoSEQ multiplex PCR, and TCRdb holds only the in-frame ones, with some missing. This table holds around 130,000 clones, 90% to 95% found once. Findings and caveats of the study: Thymic and blood repertoires appeared to carry a bias in their V and J gene usage. Unrelated individuals had highly overlapping thymic repertoires, as reported in related research.

The sample taken for sequencing was thymus tissue. This sequence was found in a boy less than two years old with a congenital heart defect but otherwise immunologically healthy. The chain has TRBV7-5 and TRBJ1-5; the table's D call, TRBD1, has no DNA check behind it. TRBV7-5 is a known pseudogene. For the CDR3, the DNA is TGTGCCAGAAGCCGCACTACGTCGGGACAGGGCGGAGATCAGCCCCAGCATTTT. Residues: CARSRTTSGQGGDQPQHF.